The sequence of this T cell receptor (beta chain) was determined in a study of post-analysis software for immune sequencing data. Study observations and caveats: The authors found that F measure strongly co-clustered same-batch samples. A few TRBV segments (TRBV5-6, TRBV5-1 and TRBV20-1 among them) occurred more frequently in patients than in controls.

V was cut by 6 bases and J by 9 bases, with 20 bases left in between. Germline V CDR1 and CDR2: MNHEY, SVGAGI. The CDR3 sequence is 14 residues long. A remark on this clonotype: What it binds is unknown. Given a much more abundant clone one base away, this may be a read error.

The TCR beta cDNA libraries carried unique molecular identifiers. TCRdb redid the calling of the PCR reads with MiXCR, one entry per CDR3 protein. The table includes roughly 800,000 distinct CDR3 sequences, just over 45% detected once. Sequenced sample: blood. This clonotype was sampled from a girl aged 10 to 17 with multiple sclerosis. The chain combines TRBV6-5 with TRBJ1-2; possible D gene TRBD1, 5 bases. The CDR3 reads CASSWTGPEASYTF. The CDR3, as DNA: TGTGCCAGCAGCTGGACGGGACCCGAAGCTAGCTACACCTTC.